This is a list of T cell receptor beta chains from one sample in a study of blood T cell repertoires in COVID-19. Data came from immunoSEQ multiplex PCR; TCRdb stores just in-frame clones and leaves some out. This sample has roughly 260,000 clones; over 75% occur once, and the top ten carry over 2%. The sequencing input was peripheral blood. These receptors all stem from a woman aged 45 to 65 with acute or convalescent COVID-19. The CDR3 runs from the conserved cysteine through the conserved F or W. The order of the fields is J gene, V gene, D gene, clone size, CDR3 DNA, CDR3 protein. A D gene is named only where the DNA matches it firmly. Size tells how often a clone was seen (once, few, many) or the class of an expanded clone, and some rows leave it out.

j_gene: TRBJ1-4; v_gene: TRBV9; d_gene: .; abundance: .; CDR3nt: TGTGCCAGCAGCCTACTGGATGGCAGGGGTAACGAAAAACTGTTTTTT; CDR3aa: CASSLLDGRGNEKLFF
j_gene: TRBJ2-1; v_gene: TRBV10-2; d_gene: TRBD2; abundance: .; CDR3nt: TGCGCCAGCATGTTAGCGGGGGGGGAGAATGAGCAGTTCTTC; CDR3aa: CASMLAGGENEQFF
j_gene: TRBJ1-5; v_gene: TRBV5-1; d_gene: TRBD1; abundance: .; CDR3nt: TGCGCCAGCAGCATTACAGGGGAGAGGCCCCAGCATTTT; CDR3aa: CASSITGERPQHF
j_gene: TRBJ1-1; v_gene: TRBV12-3/TRBV12-4; d_gene: TRBD1; abundance: .; CDR3nt: TGTGCCATCGAGGGACAGGGGGAACCTGAAGCTTTCTTT; CDR3aa: CAIEGQGEPEAFF
j_gene: TRBJ2-1; v_gene: TRBV7-3; d_gene: TRBD1; abundance: .; CDR3nt: TGTGCCAGCAGCTACGGGACAGGGATTAGGGAGCAGTTCTTC; CDR3aa: CASSYGTGIREQFF
j_gene: TRBJ2-2; v_gene: TRBV7-8; d_gene: .; abundance: once; CDR3nt: TGTGCCAGCAGCTTAATTGGGGGGTTGGACACCGGGGAGCTGTTTTTT; CDR3aa: CASSLIGGLDTGELFF
j_gene: TRBJ1-4; v_gene: TRBV18; d_gene: TRBD1; abundance: once; CDR3nt: TGTGCCAGCTCATCCGGGACAGCCGGCCGGAGGGAAAAACTGTTTTTT; CDR3aa: CASSSGTAGRREKLFF
j_gene: TRBJ1-1; v_gene: TRBV18; d_gene: TRBD1; abundance: .; CDR3nt: TGTGCCAGCTCACCAGAGGGACAGGCAACCACTGAAGCTTTCTTT; CDR3aa: CASSPEGQATTEAFF
j_gene: TRBJ1-6; v_gene: TRBV7-8; d_gene: .; abundance: .; CDR3nt: TGTGCCAGCAGCTTAGATCCAGGACAGAAGTATAATTCACCCCTCCACTTT; CDR3aa: CASSLDPGQKYNSPLHF
j_gene: TRBJ2-2; v_gene: TRBV6-1; d_gene: .; abundance: few; CDR3nt: TGTGCCAGCAGTACCCCAAGGGGCGGGGAGCTGTTTTTT; CDR3aa: CASSTPRGGELFF
j_gene: TRBJ1-2; v_gene: TRBV4-1; d_gene: .; abundance: .; CDR3nt: TGCGCCAGCAGCCATCAGGGCGACTATGGCTACACCTTC; CDR3aa: CASSHQGDYGYTF
j_gene: TRBJ2-7; v_gene: TRBV4-1; d_gene: .; abundance: .; CDR3nt: TGCGCCAGCAGCCTGACAGGCTCCTACGAGCAGTACTTC; CDR3aa: CASSLTGSYEQYF
j_gene: TRBJ1-4; v_gene: TRBV10-1; d_gene: .; abundance: .; CDR3nt: TGCGCCAGCAGTGAGTCGAACAGGCCTGCAACTAATGAAAAACTGTTTTTT; CDR3aa: CASSESNRPATNEKLFF
j_gene: TRBJ2-3; v_gene: TRBV4-3; d_gene: .; abundance: few; CDR3nt: TGCGCCAGCAGCCAAGATCCGTACACAGATACGCAGTATTTT; CDR3aa: CASSQDPYTDTQYF
j_gene: TRBJ2-7; v_gene: TRBV12-3/TRBV12-4; d_gene: .; abundance: .; CDR3nt: TGTGCCAGCAGTTTCAGGGCCTACGAGCAGTACTTC; CDR3aa: CASSFRAYEQYF
j_gene: TRBJ2-1; v_gene: TRBV27; d_gene: TRBD1; abundance: .; CDR3nt: TGTGCCAGCAGTTTTCGGTACCGGGACAGGGACTACAATGAGCAGTTCTTC; CDR3aa: CASSFRYRDRDYNEQFF
j_gene: TRBJ2-7; v_gene: TRBV6-5; d_gene: TRBD2; abundance: .; CDR3nt: TGTGCCAGCAGCGGGGGGTTCTCCTACGAGCAGTACTTC; CDR3aa: CASSGGFSYEQYF
j_gene: TRBJ1-3; v_gene: TRBV14; d_gene: .; abundance: .; CDR3nt: TGTGCCAGCAGCCAAGATATGTTTACTGGAAACACCATATATTTT; CDR3aa: CASSQDMFTGNTIYF
j_gene: TRBJ1-4; v_gene: TRBV28; d_gene: .; abundance: .; CDR3nt: TGTGCCAGCAGTCGTCGACAAACCCGGGGGAATGAAAAACTGTTTTTT; CDR3aa: CASSRRQTRGNEKLFF
j_gene: TRBJ2-7; v_gene: TRBV9; d_gene: .; abundance: .; CDR3nt: TGTGCCAGCAGCGTAGAACTAGTCTCCTACGAGCAGTACTTC; CDR3aa: CASSVELVSYEQYF
j_gene: TRBJ1-2; v_gene: TRBV6-5; d_gene: .; abundance: .; CDR3nt: TGTGCCAGCAGATTCTTACAGAGTAACTATGGCTACACCTTC; CDR3aa: CASRFLQSNYGYTF
j_gene: TRBJ1-4; v_gene: TRBV30; d_gene: .; abundance: once; CDR3nt: TGTGCCTGGGCCGGGGGTGCAACTAATGAAAAACTGTTTTTT; CDR3aa: CAWAGGATNEKLFF
j_gene: TRBJ1-6; v_gene: TRBV7-8; d_gene: TRBD1; abundance: .; CDR3nt: TGTGCCAGCAGTTCGGGACAGGGAAATAATTCACCCCTCCACTTT; CDR3aa: CASSSGQGNNSPLHF
j_gene: TRBJ1-2; v_gene: TRBV9; d_gene: .; abundance: .; CDR3nt: TGTGCCAGCAGCGTAGGTCCCTCCTATGGCTACACCTTC; CDR3aa: CASSVGPSYGYTF
j_gene: TRBJ2-7; v_gene: TRBV6-2/TRBV6-3; d_gene: .; abundance: .; CDR3nt: TGTGCCAGCAGTTACCCTTCCTACGAGCAGTACTTC; CDR3aa: CASSYPSYEQYF
j_gene: TRBJ2-3; v_gene: TRBV2; d_gene: .; abundance: .; CDR3nt: TGTGCCAGCAGTGATTATTCATGGTATACCCGGCGGGCTAGCACAGATACGCAGTATTTT; CDR3aa: CASSDYSWYTRRASTDTQYF
j_gene: TRBJ2-6; v_gene: TRBV27; d_gene: TRBD1; abundance: .; CDR3nt: TGTGCCAGCAGTGAAGGACAGGGGCAGCCTGGGGCCAACGTCCTGACTTTC; CDR3aa: CASSEGQGQPGANVLTF
j_gene: TRBJ2-3; v_gene: TRBV7-2; d_gene: .; abundance: .; CDR3nt: TGTGCCAGCAGCCCTCAGGGCAGAGATAGCACAGATACGCAGTATTTT; CDR3aa: CASSPQGRDSTDTQYF
j_gene: TRBJ1-4; v_gene: TRBV19; d_gene: .; abundance: .; CDR3nt: TGTGCCAGTAGTATTGTGAGGAATAATGAAAAACTGTTTTTT; CDR3aa: CASSIVRNNEKLFF
j_gene: TRBJ2-1; v_gene: TRBV7-9; d_gene: TRBD1; abundance: once; CDR3nt: TGTGCCAGCAGTCGGGGACAGGGGGCCTACAATGAGCAGTTCTTC; CDR3aa: CASSRGQGAYNEQFF
j_gene: TRBJ2-3; v_gene: TRBV19; d_gene: .; abundance: .; CDR3nt: TGTGCCAGTAGGCAGGGGCTGCACACAGATACGCAGTATTTT; CDR3aa: CASRQGLHTDTQYF
j_gene: TRBJ1-2; v_gene: TRBV9; d_gene: TRBD1; abundance: once; CDR3nt: TGTGCCAGCAGACAGGGGTACGGCTATGGCTACACCTTC; CDR3aa: CASRQGYGYGYTF
j_gene: TRBJ2-3; v_gene: TRBV18; d_gene: .; abundance: .; CDR3nt: TGTGCCAGCTCACCGGTCGGGACTGCGGCAGATACGCAGTATTTT; CDR3aa: CASSPVGTAADTQYF
j_gene: TRBJ1-1; v_gene: TRBV6-6; d_gene: TRBD1; abundance: .; CDR3nt: TGTGCCAGCAACGACAGGGGGAACACTGAAGCTTTCTTT; CDR3aa: CASNDRGNTEAFF
j_gene: TRBJ1-2; v_gene: TRBV28; d_gene: .; abundance: .; CDR3nt: TGTGCCAGCAGTCTCGGACAGAACTATGGCTACACCTTC; CDR3aa: CASSLGQNYGYTF
j_gene: TRBJ2-1; v_gene: TRBV7-9; d_gene: .; abundance: .; CDR3nt: TGTGCCAGCAGCTTCCTAGATTACAATGAGCAGTTCTTC; CDR3aa: CASSFLDYNEQFF
j_gene: TRBJ2-1; v_gene: TRBV2; d_gene: TRBD2; abundance: .; CDR3nt: TGTGCCAGCAGTGCCCTAGCGGGAACTTACAATGAGCAGTTCTTC; CDR3aa: CASSALAGTYNEQFF
j_gene: TRBJ2-2; v_gene: TRBV7-2; d_gene: TRBD2; abundance: once; CDR3nt: TGTGCCAGCAGCTCGTTAGCGGGAAACACCGGGGAGCTGTTTTTT; CDR3aa: CASSSLAGNTGELFF
j_gene: TRBJ1-6; v_gene: TRBV28; d_gene: .; abundance: .; CDR3nt: TGTGCCAGCAGTCCGACAGGAGGATATTCACCCCTCCACTTT; CDR3aa: CASSPTGGYSPLHF
j_gene: TRBJ1-1; v_gene: TRBV29-1; d_gene: .; abundance: .; CDR3nt: TGCAGCGTTGACGCAGGTCGGGGTCGCACTAAAGCTTTCTTT; CDR3aa: CSVDAGRGRTKAFF
j_gene: TRBJ2-5; v_gene: TRBV9; d_gene: .; abundance: .; CDR3nt: TGTGCCAGCAGCCCCCAAGCCGGGGGAGAGACCCAGTACTTC; CDR3aa: CASSPQAGGETQYF
j_gene: TRBJ2-1; v_gene: TRBV6-1; d_gene: .; abundance: once; CDR3nt: TGTGCCAGCAGTGAACTATCACTAGGTTACAATGAGCAGTTCTTC; CDR3aa: CASSELSLGYNEQFF
j_gene: TRBJ2-7; v_gene: TRBV27; d_gene: .; abundance: .; CDR3nt: TGTGCCAGCAGTTTATACAGTAGCTACGAGCAGTACTTC; CDR3aa: CASSLYSSYEQYF
j_gene: TRBJ1-3; v_gene: TRBV30; d_gene: TRBD1; abundance: once; CDR3nt: TGTGCCTGGAGTTACAGAACAGGGGGTATGGGAAACACCATATATTTT; CDR3aa: CAWSYRTGGMGNTIYF
j_gene: TRBJ2-1; v_gene: TRBV7-2; d_gene: .; abundance: .; CDR3nt: TGTGCCAGCAGAGCCACCGGAGGCTTCAATGAGCAGTTCTTC; CDR3aa: CASRATGGFNEQFF
j_gene: TRBJ1-2; v_gene: TRBV6-2/TRBV6-3; d_gene: .; abundance: .; CDR3nt: TGTGCCAGCAGCGATATCAGGTATTCGGATGGCTACACCTTC; CDR3aa: CASSDIRYSDGYTF
j_gene: TRBJ2-3; v_gene: TRBV7-2; d_gene: TRBD2; abundance: .; CDR3nt: TGTGCCAGCAGCCCCAGGACTAGCGGGGGCACAGATACGCAGTATTTT; CDR3aa: CASSPRTSGGTDTQYF
j_gene: TRBJ1-2; v_gene: TRBV7-3; d_gene: .; abundance: .; CDR3nt: TGTGCCAGCAGCTGGAGGGATCCAGGAAACTATGGCTACACCTTC; CDR3aa: CASSWRDPGNYGYTF
j_gene: TRBJ2-1; v_gene: TRBV6-4; d_gene: .; abundance: .; CDR3nt: TGTGCCAGCAGTGACTCGAGGGAGAAAAATGAGCAGTTCTTC; CDR3aa: CASSDSREKNEQFF
j_gene: TRBJ1-6; v_gene: TRBV18; d_gene: .; abundance: .; CDR3nt: TGTGCCAGCTCACGGACTTTGACAGGCCCCAATTCACCCCTCCACTTT; CDR3aa: CASSRTLTGPNSPLHF
j_gene: TRBJ2-5; v_gene: TRBV18; d_gene: TRBD2; abundance: .; CDR3nt: TGTGCCAGCTCACCTGCGGGACTAGCGGGAGGGGAGACCCAGTACTTC; CDR3aa: CASSPAGLAGGETQYF
j_gene: TRBJ1-3; v_gene: TRBV9; d_gene: .; abundance: .; CDR3nt: TGTGCCAGCAGCCCAAGGGAGTACAGTTCTGGAAACACCATATATTTT; CDR3aa: CASSPREYSSGNTIYF
j_gene: TRBJ1-4; v_gene: TRBV5-1; d_gene: TRBD1; abundance: .; CDR3nt: TGCGCCAGCAGCTTGGGGACAGGGCTGAATGAAAAACTGTTTTTT; CDR3aa: CASSLGTGLNEKLFF
j_gene: TRBJ2-7; v_gene: TRBV27; d_gene: TRBD1; abundance: .; CDR3nt: TGTGCCAGCAGTAACCGGGACAGGTGGTTCGAGCAGTACTTC; CDR3aa: CASSNRDRWFEQYF
j_gene: TRBJ1-6; v_gene: TRBV3-1/TRBV3-2; d_gene: .; abundance: .; CDR3nt: TGTGCCAGCAGCCAAGATAGAGATAATTCACCCCTCCACTTT; CDR3aa: CASSQDRDNSPLHF
j_gene: TRBJ2-7; v_gene: TRBV28; d_gene: TRBD2; abundance: .; CDR3nt: TGTGCCAGCAGTGAGGGCGGGAGGGATAACGAGCAGTACTTC; CDR3aa: CASSEGGRDNEQYF